The text below deals with one T cell receptor beta chain. These data originate in a study of T cells in localized non-small cell lung cancer. Data came from immunoSEQ multiplex PCR; TCRdb stores just in-frame clones and leaves some out. The table lists about 2,300 clones, approximately 24% of them singletons, with 8% to 8.5% in the top ten. The TCR originated in a male donor aged 60 or older with stage II squamous cell lung carcinoma. The sequences come from lung tumor tissue, collected before any cancer treatment.

The CDR3 region is CASSLTGGSDTQYF. The CDR3 DNA reads as TGTGCCAGCTCCCTTACGGGAGGGTCAGATACGCAGTATTTT. The chain is built from TRBV18 and TRBJ2-3; 8 bases are shared with TRBD2. The germline gives CDR1 KGHSH, CDR2 LQKENI. This CDR3 is 14 amino acids long. With V trimmed by 6 bases and J by 4 bases, 6 bases remained unmatched.